This TCR beta chain was identified in a study of OX40 agonist ivuxolimab in advanced cancers. Overall study: Among those enrolled, mean age was roughly 62 years (range roughly 20 to 79) and 82.7% were male.

Sequencing used immunoSEQ multiplex PCR; TCRdb keeps in-frame clones, though not all of them. The data show some 52,000 clones, roughly 88% seen once. The germline V and J ends were trimmed by 6 bases and 3 bases, with 15 bases remaining between them. The CDR3 has 14 residues. The germline CDR1 and CDR2 sequences are MNHNS and SASEGT. The sample in question was CD4+ or CD8+ T cells sorted from blood, obtained in a trial of the OX40 agonist ivuxolimab. The chain uses TRBV6-1 and TRBJ2-7; TRBD2 might be the D (7 bases). This sequence originates from an adult with an advanced solid tumor such as melanoma, head and neck, liver or kidney cancer. CDR3 sequence reads: CASSQGRGLYEQYF. In DNA form, the CDR3 reads TGTGCCAGCAGCCAGGGGCGGGGGCTCTACGAGCAGTACTTC.